The T cell receptor beta chain under discussion was sequenced for a study of early T cells in non-severe SARS-CoV-2 infection. Broader study findings: Anti-spike CD8 responses were favored in VDJdb matching, and private and CD4 specificities were missed.

The V gene's germline CDR1 is MNHEY and CDR2 SMNVEV (reference sequence). V shed 6 bases and J shed 2 bases, with 12 bases lying between them. The CDR3 totals 14 residues. Worth noting for this clonotype: The antigen is unknown.

TCRdb itself ran the 5' RACE reads through MiXCR, one entry per CDR3 protein. The table records about 99,000 distinct CDR3 sequences, 16% of them present only once. The chain is built from TRBV27 and TRBJ2-3; D is tentatively TRBD1 or TRBD2 (6 bases each). This receptor was taken from an adult who was a healthcare worker with PCR-confirmed SARS-CoV-2 infection or an uninfected control (not recorded which). What was sequenced was whole blood. The CDR3, as DNA: TGTGCCAGCAGGACCGGGGGCCACACAGATACGCAGTATTTT. Protein sequence: CASRTGGHTDTQYF.